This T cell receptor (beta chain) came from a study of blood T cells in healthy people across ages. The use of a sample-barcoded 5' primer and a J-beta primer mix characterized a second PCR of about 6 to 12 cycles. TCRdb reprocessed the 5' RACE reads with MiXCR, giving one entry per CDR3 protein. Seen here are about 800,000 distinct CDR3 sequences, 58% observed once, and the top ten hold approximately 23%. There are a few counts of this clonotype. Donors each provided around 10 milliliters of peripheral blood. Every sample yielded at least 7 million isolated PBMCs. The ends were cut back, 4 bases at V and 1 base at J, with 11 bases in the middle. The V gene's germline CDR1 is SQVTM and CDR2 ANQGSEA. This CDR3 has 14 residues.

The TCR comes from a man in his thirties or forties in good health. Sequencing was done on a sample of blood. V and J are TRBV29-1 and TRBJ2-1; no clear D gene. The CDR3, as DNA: TGCAGCGTTGGTCTGTCCTCGTCCTACAATGAGCAGTTCTTC. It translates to CSVGLSSSYNEQFF.